This record concerns one T cell receptor beta chain sequence. The PCR contained 60 Vbeta and 13 Jbeta primers. Generated by immunoSEQ multiplex PCR, the TCRdb table keeps only in-frame clones and is missing some. The table has over 100,000 clones, around 77% seen once. This record belongs to a study of cytomegalovirus exposure and HLA in healthy donors. Germline V gene data show CDR1 as MNHEY and CDR2 as SMNVEV (reference sequence). This CDR3 has 13 residues. Trimming removed 9 bases at V and 1 base at J, with 10 bases between. Sequenced material: PBMCs. This TCR was sampled from a man aged 25 to 45 in good health and CMV-seronegative. This chain joins TRBV27 and TRBJ1-5; no clear D gene. The CDR3 here is CASSRQSNQPQHF. CDR3 coding DNA: TGTGCCAGTTCTAGGCAGAGCAATCAGCCCCAGCATTTT.